Detailed here is one TCR beta chain. What it binds is not known. Time point: technical triplicate 2. The data were taken from a study of neurological immune-mediated disorders. Synthesis of cDNA used 5'RACE (with 10-nucleotide random UMIs). From the 5' RACE reads, TCRdb called clonotypes with MiXCR, one entry per CDR3 protein. The sample has about 59,000 distinct CDR3 sequences, 20% to 30% seen once. Study-wide points: HTLV-1-associated myelopathy ranked highest for TCR clonal expansion and multiple sclerosis lowest, beneath healthy controls.

CDR3 length equals 14 residues. Germline V gene lookup returns CDR1 SEHNR and CDR2 FQNEAQ (reference sequence). V gave up 10 bases and J gave up 0 bases, with 12 bases separating them. The chain employs TRBV7-9 and TRBJ2-2; D is uncertain. Sequenced input: PBMCs. The clonotype originates from a man aged 55 to 70 with HTLV-1-associated myelopathy (HAM/TSP). CDR3 protein: CATLTDTNTGELFF. CDR3 in DNA: TGTGCCACCCTGACCGATACGAACACCGGGGAGCTGTTTTTT.